The 30 T cell receptor beta chains below all came from one sample that was sequenced in a study of PD-1 blockade in mismatch repair-deficient tumors. Here immunoSEQ multiplex PCR was the method, and the copy in TCRdb shows in-frame clones only, minus some. The table lists some 100,000 clones, about four fifths of them singletons, with approximately 6.5% in the top ten. The starting material was peripheral blood, obtained around 8 months after starting pembrolizumab. The receptors were sampled from an adult with mismatch repair-deficient cancer.

The rearrangement joins TRBV7-9 to TRBJ2-2, with D uncertain. The CDR3 consists of 15 residues. The germline V and J ends were trimmed by 1 base and 1 base, with 7 bases remaining between them. CDR1 is SEHNR and CDR2 is FQNEAQ in the germline V gene (reference sequence). CDR3 nucleotides: TGTGCCAGCAGCTTAGTATCTCAGAACACCGGGGAGCTGTTTTTT. Its translation is CASSLVSQNTGELFF.

In this sample, this clone turned up a few times. This chain links TRBV25-1 with TRBJ2-7, with 13 nucleotides matching TRBD2. This CDR3 has 17 amino acids. V lost 4 bases to trimming and J lost 5 bases; unmatched junction nucleotides: 11. Germline values: CDR1 MGHDK, CDR2 SYGVNS. The CDR3 DNA sequence: TGTGCCAGCAGTGGGGGACTAGCGGGACCAGGCCGTCACGAGCAGTACTTC. Protein: CASSGGLAGPGRHEQYF.

The chain combines TRBV6-5 with TRBJ1-4, with D maybe TRBD1 (5 bases). The V gene's germline CDR1 is MNHEY and CDR2 SVGAGI. V shed 2 bases and J shed 3 bases, with 10 bases lying between them. This CDR3 comprises 15 residues. In DNA, the CDR3 is TGTGCCAGCAGTTACACGGACAACCCTAATGAAAAACTGTTTTTT. It encodes CASSYTDNPNEKLFF.

The V and J genes are TRBV6-1 and TRBJ2-3; the D is unclear. V was pared by 1 base and J by 4 bases, with 15 bases between. The CDR3 contains 16 residues. Germline CDR1 and CDR2: MNHNS and SASEGT. CDR3 nucleotide sequence: TGTGCCAGCAGTGAAGAGGTGGCGTTCAAGGCAGATACGCAGTATTTT. It encodes CASSEEVAFKADTQYF.

This clone was observed a few times. V gene TRBV4-3 combines with J gene TRBJ1-4, with 9 nucleotides matching TRBD1. This CDR3 contains 15 residues. Germline V gives CDR1 LGHNA, CDR2 YSLEER. J was trimmed by 4 bases and V by 0 bases; bases with no gene match: 0. As DNA, the CDR3 is TGCGCCAGCAGCCAAGAGGGACAGGGTAATGAAAAACTGTTTTTT. Its translation is CASSQEGQGNEKLFF.

This clone was seen once. The chain is built from TRBV15 and TRBJ2-6, with a weak D call TRBD1 (6 bases). Germline CDR1 is LNHNV and CDR2 is YYDKDF (reference sequence). Trimming shortened V by 0 bases and J by 0 bases, and 9 bases separated the two germline ends. CDR3 length equals 17 residues. CDR3 nucleotide sequence: TGTGCCACCAGCAGAGAACAGGGATCCTCTGGGGCCAACGTCCTGACTTTC. This encodes CATSREQGSSGANVLTF.

The chain uses TRBV19 and TRBJ1-5; 9 bases are a match to TRBD1. The V gene end was trimmed by 6 bases and the J gene end by 4 bases; junction bases not matched to a gene: 10. This CDR3 is 16 amino acids long. Germline assignment: CDR1 LNHDA and CDR2 SQIVND (reference sequence). Written as DNA, the CDR3 is TGTGCCAGTAGCCTACGACAGGGGGACTTGAATCAGCCCCAGCATTTT. It is translated as CASSLRQGDLNQPQHF.

This chain links TRBV5-1 with TRBJ2-7; 8 bases align to TRBD1. J lost 3 bases, V lost 3 bases, and 14 bases had no gene match. Germline V CDR1 and CDR2: SGHRS, YFSETQ. The CDR3 sequence is 17 residues long. CDR3 sequence (DNA): TGCGCCAGCAGCTACCCCTGGGCGGGACAGGCAGTCTACGAGCAGTACTTC. The encoded protein is CASSYPWAGQAVYEQYF.

This clone was found once. The V gene is TRBV7-9, the J gene TRBJ2-7; D uncertain. With 11 bases removed from V and 0 bases from J, the gap between germline ends came to 17 bases. The CDR3 covers 14 residues. Germline CDR1 reads SEHNR; CDR2 reads FQNEAQ (reference sequence). CDR3 DNA sequence: TGTGCCGGAGACCTAGGCGTCAGCTCCTACGAGCAGTACTTC. It specifies CAGDLGVSSYEQYF.

The chain links TRBV6-1 to TRBJ1-2; weak D call: TRBD1 (6 bases). Trimming pared 2 bases from V and 1 base from J, leaving 8 bases between. CDR1 MNHNS and CDR2 SASEGT come from the germline V gene. CDR3 length: 14 amino acids. CDR3 nucleotide sequence: TGTGCCAGCAGTGAACAGGGGAATAACTATGGCTACACCTTC. This gives the protein CASSEQGNNYGYTF.

The V and J genes are TRBV7-2 and TRBJ1-5; D is perhaps TRBD1 (6 bases). V gave up 1 base and J gave up 7 bases, with 11 bases separating them. This CDR3 is built from 14 residues. Germline V lookup: CDR1 SGHTA, CDR2 FQGNSA. The CDR3 spells CASSLEGGGQPQHF. CDR3 bases: TGTGCCAGCAGCTTAGAGGGGGGCGGACAGCCCCAGCATTTT.

The rearrangement joins TRBV27 to TRBJ2-5; D may be TRBD2 (6 bases). With 8 bases removed from V and 4 bases from J, the gap between germline ends came to 20 bases. Germline CDR1 MNHEY, CDR2 SMNVEV (reference sequence). The CDR3 covers 15 residues. The CDR3 spells CASRAGLPGRETQYF. CDR3 coding DNA: TGTGCCAGCCGGGCGGGACTCCCAGGGAGAGAGACCCAGTACTTC.

This clone occurred once. The chain recombines TRBV7-8 with TRBJ1-2; D is unresolved. Germline CDR1 SGHVS, CDR2 FQNEAQ. The CDR3 spans 15 residues. V lost 1 base to trimming and J lost 2 bases, with 11 bases between them. As DNA, the CDR3 is TGTGCCAGCAGCTTAGGACAACCACCCAACTATGGCTACACCTTC. This sequence encodes CASSLGQPPNYGYTF.

The chain recombines TRBV10-3 with TRBJ1-1; TRBD1 matches at 9 bases. The CDR3 runs to 17 residues. V lost 6 bases, J lost 5 bases, and 16 bases stayed unmatched. Germline V gene lookup returns CDR1 ENHRY and CDR2 SYGVKD. The CDR3 DNA is TGTGCCATCAGGCCCCCCACAGGGGGCGAGGCAGAAACTGAAGCTTTCTTT. As protein: CAIRPPTGGEAETEAFF.

In this sample, this clone turned up once. The J gene is TRBJ2-1, the V gene TRBV5-1; 10 positions match TRBD1. Germline CDR1 and CDR2: SGHRS and YFSETQ. V dropped 4 bases and J dropped 4; count of bases not matched to a gene: 2. This CDR3 is 14 amino acids long. CDR3 loop: CASSPGQGYNEQFF. CDR3 sequence (DNA): TGCGCCAGCAGCCCGGGACAGGGGTACAATGAGCAGTTCTTC. Filled out from reference TRBV5-1 and TRBJ2-1, the complete variable domain reads KAGVTQTPRYLIKTRGQQVTLSCSPISGHRSVSWYQQTPGQGLQFLFEYFSETQRNKGNFPGRFSGRQFSNSRSEMNVSTLELGDSALYLCASSPGQGYNEQFFGPGTRLTVL.

V is TRBV18 and J is TRBJ2-7; D may be TRBD1 (6 bases). With 3 bases removed from V and 2 bases from J, the gap between germline ends came to 20 bases. Germline CDR1 reads KGHSH; CDR2 reads LQKENI. The CDR3 contains 17 residues. The CDR3 DNA follows: TGTGCCAGCTCACCTAACCCTTACCGGGACATCACCTACGAGCAGTACTTC. Protein sequence: CASSPNPYRDITYEQYF.

The V and J genes are TRBV5-1 and TRBJ2-4, with D perhaps assigned TRBD1 or TRBD2 (5 bases each). Germline V gene data show CDR1 as SGHRS and CDR2 as YFSETQ. The CDR3 contains 14 residues. The V and J ends lost 4 bases and 0 bases respectively, with 8 bases between them. The CDR3 sequence is CASSKGTAKNIQYF. CDR3 nucleotides: TGCGCCAGCAGCAAAGGGACAGCCAAAAACATTCAGTACTTC.

The chain uses TRBV9 and TRBJ1-2, with 10 bases aligning to TRBD1. The V and J ends lost 0 bases and 2 bases, in that order; junction bases with no gene match: 13. CDR1 is SGDLS, CDR2 YYNGEE, per germline. This CDR3 comprises 19 residues. In DNA, the CDR3 is TGTGCCAGCAGCGTAGCCAGCGTGGGACAGGGGACTACAAACTATGGCTACACCTTC. Translated: CASSVASVGQGTTNYGYTF.

The V call is TRBV6-5, the J call TRBJ1-1, with 7 bases fitting TRBD1. The V segment lost 7 bases and the J segment 10 bases; nucleotides outside the gene matches: 6. CDR3 length: 11 amino acids. Looked up from germline, CDR1 is MNHEY and CDR2 is SVGAGI. The CDR3, as DNA: TGTGCCAGCAACCAACAGGGGCGAGCTTTCTTT. It codes for CASNQQGRAFF.

This clone was observed many times. This chain uses TRBV5-1 with TRBJ2-1; tentative D call: TRBD2 (5 bases). The germline V and J ends were trimmed by 1 base and 8 bases, with 10 bases remaining between them. CDR3 length: 13 residues. Germline V gene lookup returns CDR1 SGHRS and CDR2 YFSETQ. CDR3 sequence (DNA): TGCGCCAGCAGCTTGAGGCCGAGGGATGAGCAGTTCTTC. Residues: CASSLRPRDEQFF.

The CDR3 loop reads CASSELAGVSSYNEQFF. In nucleotides, the CDR3 is TGTGCCAGCAGTGAACTAGCGGGAGTAAGCTCCTACAATGAGCAGTTCTTC. The chain links TRBV2 to TRBJ2-1, with TRBD2 identical over 10 bases. The ends lost 2 bases at V and 0 bases at J; junction bases unmatched: 4. CDR1 is SNHLY, CDR2 FYNNEI, per germline. There are 17 residues in the CDR3.

The V and J genes are TRBV6-1 and TRBJ2-2; no clear D. The germline gives CDR1 MNHNS, CDR2 SASEGT. CDR3 length equals 15 residues. The V and J ends lost 7 bases and 3 bases respectively, with 15 bases between them. CDR3 residues: CASTRYGVHTGELFF. Written as DNA, the CDR3 is TGTGCCAGCACCAGATACGGCGTGCACACCGGGGAGCTGTTTTTT.

This clone was detected only once. The chain couples TRBV5-1 to TRBJ2-6; TRBD1 agrees at 7 bases. This CDR3 contains 19 residues. Germline values: CDR1 SGHRS, CDR2 YFSETQ. J gave up 3 bases and V 3 bases, and 15 bases lay outside the gene matches. The CDR3 protein is CASSWTLTGVLGGANVLTF. CDR3 nucleotides: TGCGCCAGCAGCTGGACCCTAACAGGGGTCTTGGGTGGGGCCAACGTCCTGACTTTC. Variable domain in full (rest from reference TRBV5-1 and TRBJ2-6): KAGVTQTPRYLIKTRGQQVTLSCSPISGHRSVSWYQQTPGQGLQFLFEYFSETQRNKGNFPGRFSGRQFSNSRSEMNVSTLELGDSALYLCASSWTLTGVLGGANVLTFGAGSRLTVL.

The chain employs TRBV29-1 and TRBJ2-7, with D perhaps matching TRBD1 (5 bases). Looked up from germline, CDR1 is SQVTM and CDR2 is ANQGSEA. CDR3 size: 12 residues. The V and J ends lost 8 bases and 6 bases respectively, with 17 bases between them. The CDR3 DNA is TGCAGCACCAGGGATGTGGGCTCCGAGCAGTACTTC. Its translation is CSTRDVGSEQYF.

This sequence joins TRBV9 and TRBJ1-1; D not certain. Germline assignment: CDR1 SGDLS and CDR2 YYNGEE. Trimming took 4 bases from V and 0 from J, leaving 13 bases between them. There are 15 residues in the CDR3. DNA for the CDR3: TGTGCCAGCAGCCCCCGCCCGGAACTGAACACTGAAGCTTTCTTT. This encodes CASSPRPELNTEAFF.

The rearrangement links TRBV6-1 to TRBJ2-6; D ambiguous. In germline, CDR1 is MNHNS, CDR2 SASEGT. V gave up 1 base and J gave up 2 bases, with 6 bases separating them. This CDR3 comprises 15 residues. The CDR3 is CASSEGHTGANVLTF. The CDR3 DNA reads as TGTGCCAGCAGTGAAGGCCATACTGGGGCCAACGTCCTGACTTTC.

As for this clone: Relative to the germline gene, one junction end is altered; a read error may explain this. The chain carries TRBV5-1 and TRBJ2-1; TRBD2 is a possible D gene (6 bases). The length of the CDR3 is 14 residues. Per germline, CDR1 SGHRS and CDR2 YFSETQ. CDR3 coding DNA: TGCGCCAGCAGTTTGGGCGGGAACAACAATGAGCAGTTCTTC. It yields the protein CASSLGGNNNEQFF. The full variable domain, completed using reference TRBV5-1 and TRBJ2-1, is KAGVTQTPRYLIKTRGQQVTLSCSPISGHRSVSWYQQTPGQGLQFLFEYFSETQRNKGNFPGRFSGRQFSNSRSEMNVSTLELGDSALYLCASSLGGNNNEQFFGPGTRLTVL.

J is TRBJ2-7 and V is TRBV7-9, with 9 bases fitting TRBD2. CDR3 length equals 17 residues. Germline V CDR1 and CDR2: SEHNR, FQNEAQ (reference sequence). Trimming removed 1 base from V and 6 bases from J; junction bases left unmatched: 13. CDR3 nucleotide sequence: TGTGCCAGCAGCTTAGAGGGCCGAATAGCGGGAGACTCCGAGCAGTACTTC. Its translation is CASSLEGRIAGDSEQYF.

The chain recombines TRBV7-2 with TRBJ1-2; no definite D call. The CDR3 consists of 14 residues. V lost 1 base, J lost 5 bases, and 11 bases lay in between. Germline V gives CDR1 SGHTA, CDR2 FQGNSA. The CDR3 DNA sequence: TGTGCCAGCAGCTTAGGGGGTAGTCAATATGGCTACACCTTC. As protein: CASSLGGSQYGYTF. Using reference TRBV7-2 and TRBJ1-2 for the parts outside the CDR3, the full variable domain is GAGVSQSPSNKVTEKGKDVELRCDPISGHTALYWYRQSLGQGLEFLIYFQGNSAPDKSGLPSDRFSAERTGGSVSTLTIQRTQQEDSAVYLCASSLGGSQYGYTFGSGTRLTVV.

In its sample, this clone was seen a few times. The chain couples TRBV9 to TRBJ1-3; D perhaps matches TRBD1 (5 bases). The V end lost 3 bases, the J end lost 7 bases, and 8 bases lay between the germline ends. This CDR3 is built from 12 residues. The germline V gene encodes CDR1 SGDLS and CDR2 YYNGEE. CDR3 protein: CASSDGANTIYF. CDR3 DNA: TGTGCCAGCAGCGACGGGGCTAACACCATATATTTT.